This TCR beta chain stems from a study of cytomegalovirus exposure and HLA in healthy donors. For the study at large: The 120 or so validation repertoires, a later analysis reported, used the same platform as the 666 first-cohort repertoires.

The CDR3 runs 14 residues. Germline loops: CDR1 MNHEY, CDR2 SVGAGI. V was pared by 4 bases and J by 3 bases, with 2 bases of the junction left unmatched. Profiled with immunoSEQ multiplex PCR; TCRdb holds only in-frame clones, not every one. The sample records about 300,000 clones, around nine tenths being singletons. To note about this clone: Its cognate antigen is unknown.

Donors were drawn from the 120-subject validation cohort, separate from the approximately 670-subject first cohort. Study findings and constraints: Despite most TCR sequences being rare, some public TCRs occurred in many donors.

Specimen: PBMCs. The chain employs TRBV6-5 and TRBJ2-7, with TRBD2 matching over 11 bases. This receptor was obtained from a woman under 30 in good health and CMV-seronegative. DNA of the CDR3: TGTGCCAGCAGTTCGACTAGCGGGGACTACGAGCAGTACTTC. It yields the protein CASSSTSGDYEQYF.